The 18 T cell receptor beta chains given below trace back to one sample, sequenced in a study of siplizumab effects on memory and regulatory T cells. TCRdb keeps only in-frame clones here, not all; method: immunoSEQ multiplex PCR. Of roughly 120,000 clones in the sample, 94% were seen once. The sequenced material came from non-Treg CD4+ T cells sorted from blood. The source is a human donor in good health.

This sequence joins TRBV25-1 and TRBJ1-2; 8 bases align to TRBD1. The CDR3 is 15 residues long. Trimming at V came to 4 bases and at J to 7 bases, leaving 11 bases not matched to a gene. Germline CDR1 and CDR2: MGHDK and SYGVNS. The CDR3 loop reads CASSVSRTGPFGYTF. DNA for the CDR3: TGTGCCAGCAGTGTATCCCGGACAGGGCCTTTTGGCTACACCTTC.

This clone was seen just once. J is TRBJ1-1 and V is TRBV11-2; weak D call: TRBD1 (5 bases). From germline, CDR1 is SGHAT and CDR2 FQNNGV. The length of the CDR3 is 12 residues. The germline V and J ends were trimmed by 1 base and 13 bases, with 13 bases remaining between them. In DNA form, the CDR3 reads TGTGCCAGCAGCTTAGCTGGCCTTGGGGGTTTCTTT. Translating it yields CASSLAGLGGFF.

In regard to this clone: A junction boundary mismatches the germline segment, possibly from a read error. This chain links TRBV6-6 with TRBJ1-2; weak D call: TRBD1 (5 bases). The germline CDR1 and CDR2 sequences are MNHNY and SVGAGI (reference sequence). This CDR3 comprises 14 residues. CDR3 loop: CASSPLSDNFGYTF. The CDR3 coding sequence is TGTGCCAGCAGTCCCCTATCGGACAACTTTGGCTACACCTTC.

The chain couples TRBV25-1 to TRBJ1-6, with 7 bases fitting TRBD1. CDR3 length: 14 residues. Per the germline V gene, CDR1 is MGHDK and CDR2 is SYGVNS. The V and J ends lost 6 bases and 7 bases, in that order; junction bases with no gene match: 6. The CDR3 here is CASRPGQLNSPLHF. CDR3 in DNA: TGTGCCAGCAGGCCGGGACAGTTAAATTCACCCCTCCACTTT.

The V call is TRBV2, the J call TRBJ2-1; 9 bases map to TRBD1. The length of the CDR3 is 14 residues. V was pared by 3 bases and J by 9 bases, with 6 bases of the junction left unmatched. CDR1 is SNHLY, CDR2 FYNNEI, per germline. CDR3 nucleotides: TGTGCCAGCAGTGAGACAGGGGGGAGGTTTGAGCAGTTCTTC. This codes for CASSETGGRFEQFF.

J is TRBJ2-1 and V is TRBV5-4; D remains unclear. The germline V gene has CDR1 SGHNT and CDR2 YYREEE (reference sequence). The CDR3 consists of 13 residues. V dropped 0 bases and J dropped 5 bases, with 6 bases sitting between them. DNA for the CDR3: TGTGCCAGCAGCTTGGACAGAAACAATGAGCAGTTCTTC. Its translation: CASSLDRNNEQFF. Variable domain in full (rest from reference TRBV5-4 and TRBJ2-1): ETGVTQSPTHLIKTRGQQVTLRCSSQSGHNTVSWYQQALGQGPQFIFQYYREEENGRGNFPPRFSGLQFPNYSSELNVNALELDDSALYLCASSLDRNNEQFFGPGTRLTVL.

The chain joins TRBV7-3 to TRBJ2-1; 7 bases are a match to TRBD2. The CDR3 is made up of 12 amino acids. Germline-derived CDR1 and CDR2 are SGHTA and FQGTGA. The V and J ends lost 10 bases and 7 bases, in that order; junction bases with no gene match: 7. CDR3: CATSPGGNEQFF. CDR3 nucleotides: TGTGCCACATCACCGGGGGGAAATGAGCAGTTCTTC.

As DNA, the CDR3 is TGTGCCAGCAGTTTGGGGGGGTCGACAGGGAACTATGGCTACACCTTC. It encodes CASSLGGSTGNYGYTF. J is TRBJ1-2 and V is TRBV6-5; TRBD1 agrees at 7 bases. CDR1 and CDR2 from the germline V gene are MNHEY and SVGAGI. The CDR3 totals 16 residues. Trimming took 4 bases from V and 2 from J; bases not matched to a gene: 10.

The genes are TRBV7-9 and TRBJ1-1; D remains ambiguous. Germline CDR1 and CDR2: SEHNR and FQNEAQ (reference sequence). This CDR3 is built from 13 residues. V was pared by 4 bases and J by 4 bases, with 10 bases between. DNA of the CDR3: TGTGCCAGCAGCTCTAGAGGAATCACTGAAGCTTTCTTT. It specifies CASSSRGITEAFF.

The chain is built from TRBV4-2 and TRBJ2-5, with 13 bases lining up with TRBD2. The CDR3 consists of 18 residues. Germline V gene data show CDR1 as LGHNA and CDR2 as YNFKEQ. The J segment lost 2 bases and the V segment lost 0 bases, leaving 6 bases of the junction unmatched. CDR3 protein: CASSQDNRLAGGQETQYF. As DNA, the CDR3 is TGTGCCAGCAGCCAAGACAACCGACTAGCGGGGGGTCAAGAGACCCAGTACTTC.

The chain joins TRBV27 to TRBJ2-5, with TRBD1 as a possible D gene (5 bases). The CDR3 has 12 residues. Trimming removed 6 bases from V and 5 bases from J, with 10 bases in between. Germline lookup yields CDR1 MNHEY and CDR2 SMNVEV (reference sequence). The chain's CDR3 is CASRGPGETQYF. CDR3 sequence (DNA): TGTGCCAGCAGGGGGCCCGGGGAGACCCAGTACTTC.

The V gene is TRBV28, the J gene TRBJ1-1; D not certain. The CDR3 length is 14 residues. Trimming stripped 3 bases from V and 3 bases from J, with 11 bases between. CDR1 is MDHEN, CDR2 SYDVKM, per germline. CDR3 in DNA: TGTGCCAGCAGTTTTGGGAACATGGACACTGAAGCTTTCTTT. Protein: CASSFGNMDTEAFF.

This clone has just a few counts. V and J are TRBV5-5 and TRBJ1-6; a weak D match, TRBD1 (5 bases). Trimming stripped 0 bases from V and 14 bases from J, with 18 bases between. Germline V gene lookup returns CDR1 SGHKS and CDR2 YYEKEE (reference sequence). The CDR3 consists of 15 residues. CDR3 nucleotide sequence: TGTGCCAGCAGCTTGGGCACTCGTCTACCGGGGGCCCTCCACTTT. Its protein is CASSLGTRLPGALHF.

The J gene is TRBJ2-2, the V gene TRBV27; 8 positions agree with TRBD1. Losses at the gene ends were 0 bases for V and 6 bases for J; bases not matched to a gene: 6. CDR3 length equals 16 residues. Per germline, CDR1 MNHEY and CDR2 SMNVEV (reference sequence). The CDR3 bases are TGTGCCAGCAGTTTATCGACAGGGGTTTCTGCCGGGGAGCTGTTTTTT. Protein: CASSLSTGVSAGELFF.

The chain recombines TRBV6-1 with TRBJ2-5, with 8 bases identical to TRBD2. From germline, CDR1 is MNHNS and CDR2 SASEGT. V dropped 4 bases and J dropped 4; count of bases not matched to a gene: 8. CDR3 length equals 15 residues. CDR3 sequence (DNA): TGTGCCAGCAGTGCAAGCGGGAGTGTAGTAGAGACCCAGTACTTC. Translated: CASSASGSVVETQYF.

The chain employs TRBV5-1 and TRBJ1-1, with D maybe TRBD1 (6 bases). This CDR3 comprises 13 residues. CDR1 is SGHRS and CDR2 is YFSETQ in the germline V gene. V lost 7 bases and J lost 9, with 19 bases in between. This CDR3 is CASRLGGAAKAFF. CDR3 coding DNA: TGCGCCAGCCGATTGGGGGGGGCAGCAAAAGCTTTCTTT.

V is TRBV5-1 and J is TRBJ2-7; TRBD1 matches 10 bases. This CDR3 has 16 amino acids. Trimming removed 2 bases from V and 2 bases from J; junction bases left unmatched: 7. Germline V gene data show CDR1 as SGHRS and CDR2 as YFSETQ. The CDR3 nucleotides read TGCGCCAGCAGCTTTGGTGGGACAGGGGTTGCCTACGAGCAGTACTTC. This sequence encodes CASSFGGTGVAYEQYF.

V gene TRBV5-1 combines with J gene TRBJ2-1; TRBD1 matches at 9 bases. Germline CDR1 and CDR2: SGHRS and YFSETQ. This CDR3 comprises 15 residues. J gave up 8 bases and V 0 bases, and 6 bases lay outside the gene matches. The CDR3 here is CASSLGGQGTHEQFF. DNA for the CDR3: TGCGCCAGCAGCTTGGGTGGACAGGGGACCCATGAGCAGTTCTTC.